This TCR beta chain is from a study of tumor-infiltrating lymphocytes in localized non-small cell lung cancer. Using immunoSEQ multiplex PCR, the repertoire was profiled, and TCRdb retains in-frame clones only, with some absent. Of just under 7,500 clones detected, approximately 77% appear once; the ten largest clones hold roughly 5.6%. The table lists this clone with a few counts. Its specificity is unknown. Study-wide results and limits: TCR sequencing covered a subset of patients with enough tissue. TCRbeta sequencing showed higher T cell infiltration in tumors than uninvolved lung.

Sequencing was performed on uninvolved lung tissue not adjacent to the tumor. This TCR was recovered from a human donor with non-small cell lung cancer.

CDR3 coding DNA: TGCAGCGTTGACCCGGGAGGGCCCCCCGGGGAGCTGTTTTTT. Protein: CSVDPGGPPGELFF. The chain couples TRBV29-1 to TRBJ2-2; 8 bases map to TRBD2. Germline loops: CDR1 SQVTM, CDR2 ANQGSEA. V lost 3 bases, J lost 6 bases, and 6 bases stayed unmatched. The CDR3 has 14 residues.